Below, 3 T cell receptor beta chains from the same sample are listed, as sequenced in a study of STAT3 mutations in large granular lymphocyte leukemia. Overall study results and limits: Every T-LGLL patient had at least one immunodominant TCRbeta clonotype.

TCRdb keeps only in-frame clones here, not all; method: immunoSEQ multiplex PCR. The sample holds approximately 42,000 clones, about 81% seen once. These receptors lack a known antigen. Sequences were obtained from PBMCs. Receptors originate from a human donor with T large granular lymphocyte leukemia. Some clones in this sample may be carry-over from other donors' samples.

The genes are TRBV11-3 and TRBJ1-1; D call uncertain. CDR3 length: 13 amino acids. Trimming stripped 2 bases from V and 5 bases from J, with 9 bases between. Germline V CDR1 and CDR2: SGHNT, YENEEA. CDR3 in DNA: TGTGCCAGCAGCTTACTCGGAGGGACTGAAGCTTTCTTT. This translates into CASSLLGGTEAFF.

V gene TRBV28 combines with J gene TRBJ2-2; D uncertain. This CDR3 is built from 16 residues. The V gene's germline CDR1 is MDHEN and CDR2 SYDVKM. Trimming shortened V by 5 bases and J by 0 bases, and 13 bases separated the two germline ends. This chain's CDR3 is CASSGPALTNTGELFF. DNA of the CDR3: TGTGCCAGCAGTGGCCCAGCCCTAACGAACACCGGGGAGCTGTTTTTT.

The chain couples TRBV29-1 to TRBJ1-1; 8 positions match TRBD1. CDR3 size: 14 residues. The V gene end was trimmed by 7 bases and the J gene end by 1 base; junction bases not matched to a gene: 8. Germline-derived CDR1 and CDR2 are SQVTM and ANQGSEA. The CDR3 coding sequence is TGCAGCGCCACCGCAGGGACAGGGAACACTGAAGCTTTCTTT. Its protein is CSATAGTGNTEAFF. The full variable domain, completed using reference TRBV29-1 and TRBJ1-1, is SAVISQKPSRDICQRGTSLTIQCQVDSQVTMMFWYRQQPGQSLTLIATANQGSEATYESGFVIDKFPISRPNLTFSTLTVSNMSPEDSSIYLCSATAGTGNTEAFFGQGTRLTVV.